The entry below describes one TCR beta chain. TCRdb keeps only in-frame clones here, not all; method: immunoSEQ multiplex PCR. The data show around 130,000 clones, about 88% seen once. These data come from a study of PD-1 blockade in mismatch repair-deficient tumors. PCR or immunohistochemistry showed mismatch repair deficiency in every enrolled patient. This specimen was peripheral blood, taken approximately 73 weeks after starting pembrolizumab. This sequence was found in an adult with mismatch repair-deficient cancer.

Here the CDR3 reads CATSRDRGREPDTQYF. CDR3 nucleotides: TGTGCCACCAGCAGAGATAGAGGGCGGGAGCCAGATACGCAGTATTTT. J is TRBJ2-3 and V is TRBV15; 7 positions match TRBD2. V trimming: 0 bases; J trimming: 4 bases; junction bases outside the gene matches: 7. This CDR3 contains 16 residues. The germline gives CDR1 LNHNV, CDR2 YYDKDF (reference sequence).